The 7 T cell receptor beta chains reported below all come from one sample, sequenced in a study of blood T cell repertoires in COVID-19. The protocol was immunoSEQ multiplex PCR, while the TCRdb copy is restricted to in-frame clones and leaves out a portion. Among hundreds of thousands of clones listed, about 86% were seen once. Material for sequencing was PBMCs or T cells enriched from blood (not recorded which). Every receptor here comes from a woman aged 45 to 65 with acute COVID-19.

CDR3: CASSVTDRGSKTQYF. For the CDR3, the DNA is TGTGCCAGCAGCGTAACGGACAGGGGGTCAAAGACCCAGTACTTC. The rearrangement uses TRBV9 and TRBJ2-5; 10 nucleotides align to TRBD1. The CDR3 consists of 15 residues. Per the germline V gene, CDR1 is SGDLS and CDR2 is YYNGEE. The J segment lost 6 bases and the V segment lost 1 base, leaving 6 bases of the junction unmatched.

The CDR3 sequence is CASSLRSSGANVLTF. The CDR3 region has the DNA TGTGCCAGCAGCTTGCGGAGCTCTGGGGCCAACGTCCTGACTTTC. The chain combines TRBV7-6 with TRBJ2-6, with D hard to call. Germline lookup yields CDR1 SGHVS and CDR2 FNYEAQ. The V end lost 3 bases, the J end lost 0 bases, and 6 bases lay between the germline ends. This CDR3 contains 15 residues.

The chain has TRBV4-1 and TRBJ1-2, with 8 positions matching TRBD1. This CDR3 comprises 16 residues. Germline V gene data show CDR1 as MGHRA and CDR2 as YSYEKL. The trim removed 4 bases at V and 4 bases at J, leaving 11 bases unmatched. CDR3 nucleotides: TGCGCCAGCAGCCCTTCAGAGTTGGACAGGGCCTATGGCTACACCTTC. Translated, it gives CASSPSELDRAYGYTF.

This clone was detected once. The gene calls are TRBV27 and TRBJ2-7; 9 bases agree with TRBD1. The ends lost 7 bases at V and 3 bases at J; junction bases unmatched: 7. The CDR3 consists of 14 residues. The V gene's germline CDR1 is MNHEY and CDR2 SMNVEV (reference sequence). The chain's CDR3 is CASKSGTGFYEQYF. The CDR3 bases are TGTGCCAGCAAATCCGGGACAGGGTTCTACGAGCAGTACTTC.

This clone was picked up one time. The chain links TRBV19 to TRBJ2-5; D possibly corresponds to TRBD2 (6 bases). The CDR3 sequence is 17 residues long. V shed 3 bases and J shed 1 base, with 18 bases lying between them. Per germline, CDR1 LNHDA and CDR2 SQIVND (reference sequence). CDR3 loop: CASSIRGRAGSQETQYF. The CDR3 region has the DNA TGTGCCAGTAGTATTCGGGGTCGAGCGGGCAGCCAAGAGACCCAGTACTTC.

The V call is TRBV6-5, the J call TRBJ1-6; a possible D gene is TRBD1 (6 bases). CDR1 MNHEY and CDR2 SVGAGI come from the germline V gene. This CDR3 is 14 amino acids long. Trimming removed 2 bases from V and 9 bases from J, with 11 bases in between. The CDR3 sequence is CASSYGRGGSPLHF. The CDR3 DNA sequence: TGTGCCAGCAGTTACGGCAGGGGCGGTTCACCCCTCCACTTT.

The chain employs TRBV18 and TRBJ2-7; 11 positions match TRBD2. The CDR3 is made up of 15 amino acids. Trimming removed 1 base from V and 3 bases from J; junction bases left unmatched: 2. Germline CDR1 and CDR2: KGHSH and LQKENI. The CDR3 is CASSPQLAGVYEQYF. The CDR3 DNA sequence: TGTGCCAGCTCACCACAACTAGCGGGAGTCTACGAGCAGTACTTC.